This record concerns one TCR beta chain sequence. The target antigen is unknown. The data are from a study of cytomegalovirus exposure and HLA in healthy donors. Study-wide results and caveats: Presence/absence comparisons presumed near-even sequencing depth among donors.

A multiplex PCR was run with 60 Vbeta primers and 13 Jbeta primers. Using immunoSEQ multiplex PCR, the repertoire was profiled, and TCRdb retains in-frame clones only, with some absent. The table shows 150,000 to 200,000 clones, with about 82% occurring only once. Germline CDR1 SQVTM, CDR2 ANQGSEA. V shed 7 bases and J shed 2 bases, with 7 bases lying between them. This CDR3 has 11 residues. Source material: PBMCs. The chain links TRBV29-1 to TRBJ2-3, with a weak D call TRBD2 (5 bases). The sequence was obtained from a woman under 40 in good health and CMV-seronegative. The CDR3 nucleotides read TGCAGCGGCGGGCCCACAGATACGCAGTATTTT. Residues: CSGGPTDTQYF.